One and the same sample provided the 28 T cell receptor beta chains below, sequenced in a study of blood T cell repertoires in COVID-19. Here immunoSEQ multiplex PCR was the method, and the copy in TCRdb shows in-frame clones only, minus some. This sample has about 220,000 clones, with 86% found just once. What was sequenced was peripheral blood. The receptors were gathered from a man aged 30-40 years who had recovered from COVID-19.

This chain uses TRBV7-9 with TRBJ1-1; no definite D call. The length of the CDR3 is 14 residues. Germline V gives CDR1 SEHNR, CDR2 FQNEAQ (reference sequence). Trimming removed 5 bases at V and 1 base at J, with 11 bases between. CDR3 protein: CASSPLEGNTEAFF. CDR3 DNA sequence: TGTGCCAGCAGCCCCCTGGAGGGGAACACTGAAGCTTTCTTT.

The V call is TRBV6-6, the J call TRBJ2-7, with TRBD1 as a possible D gene (5 bases). Germline CDR1 and CDR2: MNHNY and SVGAGI (reference sequence). Trimming cost V 3 bases and J 5 bases, with 14 bases left between them. The CDR3 loop spans 14 amino acids. CDR3 coding DNA: TGTGCCAGCAGTTATCCCAGGGCAGGTCACGAGCAGTACTTC. Protein: CASSYPRAGHEQYF.

The genes are TRBV6-2 or TRBV6-3 and TRBJ2-7; 7 bases agree with TRBD1. With 1 base clipped from V and 3 bases from J, the junction kept 6 bases outside the gene matches. CDR3 size: 15 residues. In germline, CDR1 is MNHEY, CDR2 SVGEGT. For the CDR3, the DNA is TGTGCCAGCAGTTACTTTTTGGGGACAGTCTACGAGCAGTACTTC. This gives the protein CASSYFLGTVYEQYF.

The V and J genes are TRBV18 and TRBJ2-7; 9 nucleotides line up with TRBD1. The CDR3 is 16 amino acids. CDR1 and CDR2 from the germline V gene are KGHSH and LQKENI. With V trimmed by 3 bases and J by 3 bases, 9 bases remained unmatched. CDR3 in DNA: TGTGCCAGCTCACCCAGGGACAGGGAGGGGTTCTACGAGCAGTACTTC. As protein: CASSPRDREGFYEQYF. The whole variable domain, filled in from reference TRBV18 and TRBJ2-7, reads NAGVMQNPRHLVRRRGQEARLRCSPMKGHSHVYWYRQLPEEGLKFMVYLQKENIIDESGMPKERFSAEFPKEGPSILRIQQVVRGDSAAYFCASSPRDREGFYEQYFGPGTRLTVT.

The chain is built from TRBV3-1 (or the pseudogene TRBV3-2) and TRBJ2-3, with D perhaps matching TRBD1 (5 bases). Looked up from germline, CDR1 is LGHDT and CDR2 is YNNKEL (reference sequence). The CDR3 is 16 residues long. The V end was cut by 4 bases, the J end by 2 bases, with 16 bases between. In nucleotides, the CDR3 is TGTGCCAGCAGCCTAGGGGCAGCGATCTCCACAGATACGCAGTATTTT. It encodes CASSLGAAISTDTQYF.

This clone has just a few counts. The chain uses TRBV7-2 and TRBJ1-2; weak D call: TRBD1 (5 bases). This CDR3 is 15 amino acids long. The germline gives CDR1 SGHTA, CDR2 FQGNSA. Trimming took off 1 base at V and 4 bases at J, with 13 bases between the two ends. As DNA, the CDR3 is TGTGCCAGCAGCTTAGACCCGGGGGGAAGCTATGGCTACACCTTC. Amino acids: CASSLDPGGSYGYTF.

The gene calls are TRBV3-1 (or the pseudogene TRBV3-2) and TRBJ2-5; 8 bases line up with TRBD2. Germline trimming cut 2 bases from V and 4 bases from J; bases unmatched to any gene: 3. Germline V lookup: CDR1 LGHDT, CDR2 YNNKEL (reference sequence). CDR3 length: 14 amino acids. This CDR3 is CASSQMTSAETQYF. CDR3 nucleotide sequence: TGTGCCAGCAGCCAAATGACTAGCGCAGAGACCCAGTACTTC.

In its sample, this clone was seen once. V gene TRBV30 combines with J gene TRBJ2-5, with 7 nucleotides matching TRBD2. This CDR3 has 15 amino acids. V lost 0 bases to trimming and J lost 1 base; unmatched junction nucleotides: 5. From germline, CDR1 is GTSNPN and CDR2 SVGIG (reference sequence). This chain's CDR3 is CAWSVQRGFQETQYF. The CDR3 DNA is TGTGCCTGGAGTGTCCAGCGGGGATTCCAAGAGACCCAGTACTTC.

This chain joins TRBV20-1 and TRBJ2-7; no clear D. In germline, CDR1 is DFQATT, CDR2 SNEGSKA (reference sequence). This CDR3 has 11 residues. Trimming left V 2 bases short and J 0 bases short, with 2 bases between. The CDR3 region has the DNA TGCAGTGCTAGATACTCCTACGAGCAGTACTTC. It translates to CSARYSYEQYF.

The chain recombines TRBV5-4 with TRBJ2-5; D not certain. V lost 0 bases to trimming and J lost 0 bases, with 6 bases between them. CDR1 SGHNT and CDR2 YYREEE come from the germline V gene (reference sequence). The CDR3 totals 14 residues. This CDR3 is CASSLELHQETQYF. The CDR3 nucleotides read TGTGCCAGCAGCTTGGAACTTCACCAAGAGACCCAGTACTTC.

The gene calls are TRBV6-6 and TRBJ1-1, with 11 bases matching TRBD1. Looked up from germline, CDR1 is MNHNY and CDR2 is SVGAGI (reference sequence). With 0 bases clipped from V and 9 bases from J, the junction kept 3 bases outside the gene matches. The CDR3 contains 14 residues. This chain's CDR3 is CASSYSRDRGKAFF. CDR3 coding DNA: TGTGCCAGCAGTTACTCCAGGGACAGGGGGAAAGCTTTCTTT.

The chain uses TRBV7-8 and TRBJ2-2; maybe TRBD2 (6 bases). The germline V gene has CDR1 SGHVS and CDR2 FQNEAQ. V gave up 3 bases and J gave up 0 bases, with 8 bases separating them. The CDR3 totals 15 residues. CDR3 sequence: CASSLGGTNTGELFF. As DNA, the CDR3 is TGTGCCAGCAGCTTGGGGGGAACGAACACCGGGGAGCTGTTTTTT.

This clone was observed a single time. This chain links TRBV7-9 with TRBJ1-4; tentatively, D is TRBD1 (5 bases). The V gene lost 5 bases and the J gene lost 0 bases, with 10 bases spanning the gap. The CDR3 is 15 residues long. CDR1 and CDR2 from the germline V gene are SEHNR and FQNEAQ (reference sequence). CDR3 residues: CASSPWGATNEKLFF. The CDR3 DNA reads as TGTGCCAGCAGCCCATGGGGGGCAACTAATGAAAAACTGTTTTTT. The entire variable domain, with the rest obtained from reference TRBV7-9 and TRBJ1-4, is as follows: DTGVSQNPRHKITKRGQNVTFRCDPISEHNRLYWYRQTLGQGPEFLTYFQNEAQLEKSRLLSDRFSAERPKGSFSTLEIQRTEQGDSAMYLCASSPWGATNEKLFFGSGTQLSVL.

The sample holds a few counts of this clone. The J gene is TRBJ2-7, the V gene TRBV14; tentative D call: TRBD1 (6 bases). The CDR3 spans 15 residues. Trimming shortened V by 3 bases and J by 5 bases, and 17 bases separated the two germline ends. Germline CDR1 reads SGHDN; CDR2 reads FVKESK. DNA for the CDR3: TGTGCCAGCAGCCAGCCCCGGCCAGGGGCGCACGAGCAGTACTTC. Residues: CASSQPRPGAHEQYF. Variable domain in full (rest from reference TRBV14 and TRBJ2-7): EAGVTQFPSHSVIEKGQTVTLRCDPISGHDNLYWYRRVMGKEIKFLLHFVKESKQDESGMPNNRFLAERTGGTYSTLKVQPAELEDSGVYFCASSQPRPGAHEQYFGPGTRLTVT.

Concerning this clone itself: The junction does not match germline at one end; this may be a read error. V gene TRBV30 combines with J gene TRBJ1-1, with a tentative D call TRBD1 (6 bases). Germline V gene data show CDR1 as GTSNPN and CDR2 as SVGIG (reference sequence). The CDR3 spans 12 residues. CDR3 residues: CAWRGQFLGGLF. CDR3 DNA: TGTGCCTGGAGAGGACAGTTTCTTGGGGGTCTCTTT.

The chain carries TRBV6-5 and TRBJ2-5, with a weak D call TRBD2 (5 bases). The CDR3 has 15 amino acids. Deletions cut 4 bases from V and 3 bases from J, with 15 bases between. The germline gives CDR1 MNHEY, CDR2 SVGAGI. The CDR3 loop reads CASSSLMTREETQYF. In nucleotides, the CDR3 is TGTGCCAGCAGTTCGTTAATGACGAGGGAAGAGACCCAGTACTTC.

This chain links TRBV4-1 with TRBJ1-1, with D hard to call. This CDR3 region has 14 residues. V gave up 0 bases and J gave up 1 base, with 6 bases separating them. CDR1 MGHRA and CDR2 YSYEKL come from the germline V gene. The CDR3 bases are TGCGCCAGCAGCCAAGATCTTAGGAACACTGAAGCTTTCTTT. Residues: CASSQDLRNTEAFF.

There are a few counts of this clone. This rearrangement joins TRBV3-1 (or the pseudogene TRBV3-2) to TRBJ1-1, with D perhaps TRBD1 (5 bases). V lost 0 bases, J lost 3 bases, and 14 bases lay in between. The CDR3 has 16 residues. Per the germline V gene, CDR1 is LGHDT and CDR2 is YNNKEL (reference sequence). The CDR3 reads CASSQEGLTWDTEAFF. Here the CDR3 DNA reads TGTGCCAGCAGCCAAGAGGGACTGACTTGGGACACTGAAGCTTTCTTT.

The rearrangement links TRBV5-1 to TRBJ1-1, with a weak D call TRBD1 (6 bases). V dropped 4 bases and J dropped 7 bases, with 23 bases sitting between them. This CDR3 contains 16 residues. From germline, CDR1 is SGHRS and CDR2 YFSETQ. In DNA form, the CDR3 reads TGCGCCAGCAGCATGAACAGGGATTGGGGCAGTGGTGAAGCTTTCTTT. Translating gives CASSMNRDWGSGEAFF. The full variable domain, with the rest looked up from reference TRBV5-1 and TRBJ1-1, is KAGVTQTPRYLIKTRGQQVTLSCSPISGHRSVSWYQQTPGQGLQFLFEYFSETQRNKGNFPGRFSGRQFSNSRSEMNVSTLELGDSALYLCASSMNRDWGSGEAFFGQGTRLTVV.

The chain couples TRBV11-2 to TRBJ1-5, with 9 bases aligning to TRBD1. The CDR3 has 16 amino acids. With V trimmed by 1 base and J by 7 bases, 8 bases remained unmatched. CDR1 is SGHAT and CDR2 is FQNNGV in the germline V gene. The chain's CDR3 is CASSLGGTGTGQPQHF. The CDR3 DNA follows: TGTGCCAGCAGCTTAGGGGGGACAGGGACGGGACAGCCCCAGCATTTT. Full variable domain (outside the CDR3, taken from reference TRBV11-2 and TRBJ1-5): EAGVAQSPRYKIIEKRQSVAFWCNPISGHATLYWYQQILGQGPKLLIQFQNNGVVDDSQLPKDRFSAERLKGVDSTLKIQPAKLEDSAVYLCASSLGGTGTGQPQHFGDGTRLSIL.

The chain uses TRBV14 and TRBJ2-7; TRBD1 agrees at 8 bases. The V gene's germline CDR1 is SGHDN and CDR2 FVKESK. The CDR3 is 14 residues long. Trimming took 4 bases from V and 6 from J; bases not matched to a gene: 8. CDR3 coding DNA: TGTGCCAGCAGCCCACTCGGGACAGGATTCGAGCAGTACTTC. Translation gives CASSPLGTGFEQYF.

V gene TRBV24-1 combines with J gene TRBJ2-5; possibly TRBD1 for D (6 bases). This CDR3 contains 16 residues. With 3 bases removed from V and 1 base from J, the gap between germline ends came to 14 bases. Germline CDR1 is KGHDR and CDR2 is SFDVKD. The DNA for the CDR3 is TGTGCCACCAGTGATCCCCCCAGGGGAACCCAAGAGACCCAGTACTTC. It encodes CATSDPPRGTQETQYF.

The rearrangement joins TRBV9 to TRBJ1-1; TRBD1 might be the D (5 bases). The V gene lost 1 base and the J gene lost 4 bases, with 11 bases spanning the gap. The CDR3 contains 14 residues. Germline V CDR1 and CDR2: SGDLS, YYNGEE. This chain's CDR3 is CASSVWAGRTEAFF. CDR3 coding DNA: TGTGCCAGCAGCGTATGGGCGGGGCGCACTGAAGCTTTCTTT.

The chain couples TRBV2 to TRBJ2-1; D possibly corresponds to TRBD2 (6 bases). Trimming left V 10 bases short and J 5 bases short, with 15 bases between. Germline V gives CDR1 SNHLY, CDR2 FYNNEI. CDR3 length: 13 amino acids. CDR3 protein: CATLNPGDNEQFF. DNA of the CDR3: TGTGCCACCTTGAACCCGGGAGACAATGAGCAGTTCTTC.

V and J are TRBV5-6 and TRBJ1-2; 8 positions match TRBD1. V lost 4 bases to trimming and J lost 4 bases; unmatched junction nucleotides: 9. The CDR3 extends over 15 amino acids. The germline V gene has CDR1 SGHDT and CDR2 YYEEEE. The CDR3 DNA reads as TGTGCCAGCAGCGGGGCCCGGACAGGGTTCTATGGCTACACCTTC. It specifies CASSGARTGFYGYTF.

This clone has a single count. The rearrangement uses TRBV18 and TRBJ2-7; tentative D call: TRBD1 (6 bases). This CDR3 has 14 residues. V dropped 3 bases and J dropped 4 bases, with 13 bases sitting between them. Germline V gives CDR1 KGHSH, CDR2 LQKENI. CDR3 bases: TGTGCCAGCTCACCGACAGGAAGGGCGTACGAGCAGTACTTC. Protein sequence: CASSPTGRAYEQYF.

J is TRBJ1-2 and V is TRBV10-3; 7 nucleotides match TRBD1. Germline V gene data show CDR1 as ENHRY and CDR2 as SYGVKD. The CDR3 loop spans 17 amino acids. Trimming removed 4 bases from V and 0 bases from J; junction bases left unmatched: 11. The CDR3 is CAISGDRVGISNYGYTF. In nucleotides, the CDR3 is TGTGCCATCAGTGGCGACAGGGTAGGGATTTCTAACTATGGCTACACCTTC.

The chain recombines TRBV9 with TRBJ2-3, with 16 nucleotides matching TRBD2. The J segment lost 1 base and the V segment lost 3 bases, leaving 8 bases of the junction unmatched. The CDR3 has 19 residues. Germline CDR1 reads SGDLS; CDR2 reads YYNGEE. The CDR3 DNA reads TGTGCCAGCAGCGCCCGGGGACTAGCGGGGGGGCCTGGCACAGATACGCAGTATTTT. Translation: CASSARGLAGGPGTDTQYF.